Below are 9 T cell receptor beta chains sequenced from a single sample in a study of blood T cell repertoires in COVID-19. The method was immunoSEQ multiplex PCR; TCRdb's version includes in-frame clones alone and lacks a portion of them. Of about 130,000 clones in the sample, 75% to 90% are singletons; the top ten hold around 20%. Source material: peripheral blood. The origin of the receptors is a man in his forties or fifties with active or convalescent COVID-19.

The chain has TRBV5-1 and TRBJ2-5; TRBD2 matches at 8 bases. Germline V gives CDR1 SGHRS, CDR2 YFSETQ. Trimming at V came to 0 bases and at J to 1 base, leaving 2 bases not matched to a gene. This CDR3 spans 15 amino acids. CDR3 in amino acids: CASSLDGGVQETQYF. The CDR3 nucleotides are TGCGCCAGCAGCTTGGACGGGGGGGTCCAAGAGACCCAGTACTTC.

The gene calls are TRBV18 and TRBJ2-5, with D perhaps matching TRBD1 (6 bases). Germline-derived CDR1 and CDR2 are KGHSH and LQKENI. Deletions cut 10 bases from V and 2 bases from J, with 20 bases between. The CDR3 covers 15 residues. CDR3 bases: TGTGCCACCACCGCCTCGGGACATTCTCAAGAGACCCAGTACTTC. This gives the protein CATTASGHSQETQYF.

This chain joins TRBV30 and TRBJ2-3, with 8 nucleotides matching TRBD2. The CDR3 sequence is 14 residues long. Germline V gene sequence: CDR1 GTSNPN, CDR2 SVGIG (reference sequence). With V trimmed by 2 bases and J by 4 bases, 5 bases remained unmatched. CDR3 coding DNA: TGTGCCTGGAGTAGCGGGAGTTTGGCAGATACGCAGTATTTT. Translating it yields CAWSSGSLADTQYF.

CDR3 in amino acids: CASSMVIRRKNTEAFF. CDR3 nucleotide sequence: TGTGCCAGTAGTATGGTTATCAGAAGAAAGAACACTGAAGCTTTCTTT. The genes are TRBV19 and TRBJ1-1; no definite D call. The CDR3 extends over 16 amino acids. Trimming left V 3 bases short and J 1 base short, with 15 bases between. Germline CDR1 LNHDA, CDR2 SQIVND (reference sequence).

In DNA form, the CDR3 reads TGTGCCAGCAGTAAACAGATAATTGCTTTCTTT. It codes for CASSKQIIAFF. The gene calls are TRBV6-6 and TRBJ1-1; D is uncertain. V lost 5 bases to trimming and J lost 11 bases, with 12 bases between them. There are 11 residues in the CDR3. Germline values: CDR1 MNHNY, CDR2 SVGAGI (reference sequence).

This chain joins TRBV19 and TRBJ1-2; weak D call: TRBD1 (5 bases). Germline CDR1 LNHDA, CDR2 SQIVND (reference sequence). Trimming left V 4 bases short and J 5 bases short, with 20 bases between. CDR3 length: 16 residues. In nucleotides, the CDR3 is TGTGCCAGTAGTACCACCCTCGCTGGGGCGCGGTATGGCTACACCTTC. The encoded protein is CASSTTLAGARYGYTF.

V is TRBV5-1 and J is TRBJ2-3; a possible D gene is TRBD1 (6 bases). From germline, CDR1 is SGHRS and CDR2 YFSETQ. The CDR3 length is 14 residues. Trimming left V 5 bases short and J 3 bases short, with 13 bases between. This CDR3 reads CASSGTGWTDTQYF. DNA for the CDR3: TGCGCCAGCAGTGGTACAGGGTGGACAGATACGCAGTATTTT.

The V and J genes are TRBV7-5 and TRBJ2-3; the D segment call TRBD2 is taken from the table without a DNA check. TRBV7-5 is a listed pseudogene. The CDR3 has 15 amino acids. The CDR3, as DNA: TGTGTCAGAAGCTGTAAACCGGGACTAACAGATACGCAGTATTTT. Its translation is CVRSCKPGLTDTQYF.

This chain joins TRBV19 and TRBJ2-7; TRBD2 aligns across 9 bases. From germline, CDR1 is LNHDA and CDR2 SQIVND (reference sequence). V dropped 4 bases and J dropped 4; count of bases not matched to a gene: 8. There are 15 residues in the CDR3. CDR3 residues: CASSTLPSGKYEQYF. CDR3 bases: TGTGCCAGTAGTACCCTCCCTAGCGGGAAGTACGAGCAGTACTTC.